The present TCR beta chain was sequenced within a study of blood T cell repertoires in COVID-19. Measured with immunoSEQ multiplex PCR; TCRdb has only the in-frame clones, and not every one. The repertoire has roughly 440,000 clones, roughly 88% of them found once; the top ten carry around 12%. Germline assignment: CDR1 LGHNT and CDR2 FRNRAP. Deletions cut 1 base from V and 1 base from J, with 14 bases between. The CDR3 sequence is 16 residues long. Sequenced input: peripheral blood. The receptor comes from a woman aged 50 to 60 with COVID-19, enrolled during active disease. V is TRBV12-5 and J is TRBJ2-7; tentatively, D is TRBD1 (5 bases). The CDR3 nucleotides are TGTGCTAGTGGTTTGGCCACACAGGCACGGTCCTACGAGCAGTACTTC. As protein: CASGLATQARSYEQYF. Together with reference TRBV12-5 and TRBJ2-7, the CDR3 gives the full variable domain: DARVTQTPRHKVTEMGQEVTMRCQPILGHNTVFWYRQTMMQGLELLAYFRNRAPLDDSGMPKDRFSAEMPDATLATLKIQPSEPRDSAVYFCASGLATQARSYEQYFGPGTRLTVT.